The present entry profiles one TCR beta chain with its context. CDR3 length equals 14 residues. CDR1 and CDR2 from the germline V gene are MNHNS and SASEGT. Trimming stripped 6 bases from V and 0 bases from J, with 8 bases between. A multiplex PCR was run with 60 Vbeta primers and 13 Jbeta primers. Assay used: immunoSEQ multiplex PCR; TCRdb lists only in-frame clones, some missing. The sample contains more than 150,000 clones, over 75% of which appear only once. This sample stems from a study of cytomegalovirus exposure and HLA in healthy donors. The sample was PBMCs. The sequence came from a girl less than two years old in good health and CMV-seronegative. This chain connects TRBV6-1 to TRBJ2-2; D unclear. CDR3 nucleotides: TGTGCCAGCAGCACTTTAACGAACACCGGGGAGCTGTTTTTT. Translation gives CASSTLTNTGELFF.